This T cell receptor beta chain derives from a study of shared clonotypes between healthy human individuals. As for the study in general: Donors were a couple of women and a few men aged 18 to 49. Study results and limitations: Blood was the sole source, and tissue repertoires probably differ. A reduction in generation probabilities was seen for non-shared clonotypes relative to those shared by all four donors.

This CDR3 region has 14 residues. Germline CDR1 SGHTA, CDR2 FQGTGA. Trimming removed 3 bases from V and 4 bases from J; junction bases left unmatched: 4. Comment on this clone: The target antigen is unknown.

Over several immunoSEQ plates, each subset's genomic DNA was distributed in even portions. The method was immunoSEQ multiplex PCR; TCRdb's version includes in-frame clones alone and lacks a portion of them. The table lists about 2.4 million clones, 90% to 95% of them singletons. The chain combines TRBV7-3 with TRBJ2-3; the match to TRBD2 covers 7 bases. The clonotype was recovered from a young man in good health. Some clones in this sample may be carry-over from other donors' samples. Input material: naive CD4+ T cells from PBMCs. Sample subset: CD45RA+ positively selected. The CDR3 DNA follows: TGTGCCAGCAGCTTTGGGGGGGATGCAGATACGCAGTATTTT. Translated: CASSFGGDADTQYF.